This T cell receptor beta chain originates from a study of blood T cell repertoires in COVID-19 (dated by TCRdb to the early 2020s). For the wider study: Samples from collaborators originated in the United States, Italy and Spain and spanned both the acute and convalescent phases of COVID-19. The prospective study material was composed of cDNA or gDNA derived from T cells, B-cell-depleted T cells, or PBMCs. Subjects who had been exposed to COVID-19, were actively infected with it, or had recovered from it provided the deeply sampled blood TCRbeta repertoires that made up the dataset. A freely available public database, intended as a resource for researchers studying the immune response to SARS-CoV-2, is where the repertoires were released. The samples were drawn from two sources: the first 160 participants of the ongoing ImmuneRACE study, and 1,000 to 1,500 subjects contributed by 6 global collaborators. Nearly every sample came with metadata listing a de-identified subject ID, COVID-19 status, age in years and sex. Where available, HLA class I and class II types were taken from metadata supplied by the sample provider and were not determined by assay-based typing. General study outcomes and caveats: The amount of clinical and demographic metadata varied by source and participant and was provided uncurated.

With respect to this clone: Its cognate antigen has yet to be identified. Base-call qualities are not available, and no considerably larger clone is one nucleotide away.

The germline V gene (reference sequence) provides CDR1 LNHNV and CDR2 YYDKDF. Clipping removes 1 base from V and 3 bases from J, with 9 as the unmatched junction base count. From its cysteine to its phenylalanine, the CDR3 spans 16 amino acids. Just CDR3 DNA is preserved here, 48 bases in frame from base 1. TCRbeta CDR3 regions were amplified from genomic DNA using the immunoSEQ Assay, a bias-controlled multiplex PCR. Under the source paper's analysis protocol: The number of nucleated cells in each sample was estimated by amplification of reference gene primers within the assay. To quantify the absolute abundance of each unique TCRbeta CDR3 rearrangement, sequence reads were collapsed and filtered. For each sample, productive Simpson clonality was calculated as the square root of Simpson's diversity index over productive rearrangements. Drawn from immuneACCESS, this table holds only the in-frame rearrangements with V and J called that TCRdb kept. Clones are partly lost; checked studies trace under half to an unresolved V gene and leave the rest unexplained. V and J calls plus clone size are reproduced from that table; the DNA served to infer D and trimming. The table for this sample lists under 95,000 clones; around nine tenths of them were counted only once. The top ten clones comprise approximately 4.1% of the sample.

Whole blood was collected in K2EDTA tubes by collaborating institutions according to the institutions' own protocols. For TCRbeta analysis, collaborators shipped samples in one of three forms: frozen whole blood, isolated PBMCs, or DNA extracted from either of those sample types. Rearrangement joined TRBV15 to TRBJ2-7, and 7 bases in between align with TRBD1. The clonotype originates from a woman in her fifties or sixties in a cohort sampled during active COVID-19. The source material was peripheral blood. The CDR3 corresponds to CATSRVQGSLVYEQYF. The nucleotides are TGTGCCACCAGCAGAGTACAGGGGAGTCTCGTCTACGAGCAGTACTTC.